A single sample gave rise to the 27 T cell receptor beta chains below, sequenced in a study of blood T cell repertoires in COVID-19. TCRdb's table, derived via immunoSEQ multiplex PCR, lists solely in-frame clones and lacks some. The data hold approximately 160,000 clones, with more than 70% observed a single time. The sample was PBMCs or T cells enriched from blood (not recorded which). These receptors all stem from a woman aged 45-65 years in a cohort exposed to, infected with or recovered from COVID-19 (not recorded which).

The CDR3: CASSEQGMNTEAFF. CDR3 DNA sequence: TGTGCCAGTAGTGAACAGGGGATGAACACTGAAGCTTTCTTT. V usage is TRBV19 and J usage is TRBJ1-1; 7 nucleotides match TRBD1. This CDR3 comprises 14 residues. Germline V lookup: CDR1 LNHDA, CDR2 SQIVND (reference sequence). With V trimmed by 5 bases and J by 0 bases, 3 bases remained unmatched.

The J gene is TRBJ2-1, the V gene TRBV11-3; 8 bases fit TRBD2. Germline lookup yields CDR1 SGHNT and CDR2 YENEEA. V lost 6 bases, J lost 3 bases, and 4 bases stayed unmatched. The CDR3 is made up of 14 amino acids. The CDR3 sequence: CASSYSGSYNEQFF. The CDR3 DNA sequence: TGTGCCAGCAGTTACAGCGGGAGCTACAATGAGCAGTTCTTC. Full variable domain (remainder filled in from reference TRBV11-3 and TRBJ2-1): EAGVVQSPRYKIIEKKQPVAFWCNPISGHNTLYWYLQNLGQGPELLIRYENEEAVDDSQLPKDRFSAERLKGVDSTLKIQPAELGDSAVYLCASSYSGSYNEQFFGPGTRLTVL.

The chain employs TRBV4-2 and TRBJ1-2; TRBD1 matches at 10 bases. The CDR3 has 15 amino acids. Germline CDR1 reads LGHNA; CDR2 reads YNFKEQ. With 1 base clipped from V and 4 bases from J, the junction kept 3 bases outside the gene matches. The CDR3 sequence: CASSQADRGLYGYTF. CDR3 in DNA: TGTGCCAGCAGCCAAGCCGACAGGGGGCTCTATGGCTACACCTTC.

The rearrangement links TRBV19 to TRBJ1-2; 9 bases match TRBD1. Germline CDR1 reads LNHDA; CDR2 reads SQIVND (reference sequence). Trimming removed 4 bases from V and 3 bases from J; junction bases left unmatched: 12. The CDR3 runs 17 residues. This chain's CDR3 is CASSTGTGRRMDYGYTF. The CDR3 region has the DNA TGTGCCAGTAGTACTGGGACAGGGAGGAGGATGGACTATGGCTACACCTTC.

The V and J genes are TRBV6-6 and TRBJ2-7; 8 nucleotides match TRBD1. CDR3 length: 13 residues. Unmatched junction bases numbered 7, after V lost 6 bases and J lost 6 bases. Germline CDR1 MNHNY, CDR2 SVGAGI (reference sequence). The CDR3 loop reads CASSRGQGSEQYF. The DNA for the CDR3 is TGTGCCAGCAGCCGCGGACAGGGTTCCGAGCAGTACTTC.

This clone came up a few times. The chain joins TRBV28 to TRBJ2-5, with D unresolved. Trimming removed 2 bases from V and 6 bases from J, with 4 bases in between. Germline loops: CDR1 MDHEN, CDR2 SYDVKM. The CDR3 consists of 11 residues. CDR3 in DNA: TGTGCCAGCAGTTTAACTAAGACCCAGTACTTC. Translation: CASSLTKTQYF.

V gene TRBV19 combines with J gene TRBJ2-4, with D tentatively TRBD2 (5 bases). The length of the CDR3 is 17 residues. The V end was cut by 0 bases, the J end by 2 bases, with 14 bases between. The germline V gene encodes CDR1 LNHDA and CDR2 SQIVND (reference sequence). The CDR3 is CASSIDYWEPTKNIQYF. CDR3 nucleotides: TGTGCCAGTAGTATAGATTATTGGGAGCCCACCAAAAACATTCAGTACTTC.

This clone was counted only a few times. The V gene is TRBV5-1, the J gene TRBJ2-4, with TRBD1 as a possible D gene (6 bases). The CDR3 is made up of 14 amino acids. V dropped 3 bases and J dropped 2 bases, with 9 bases sitting between them. Germline CDR1 reads SGHRS; CDR2 reads YFSETQ. CDR3 residues: CASSSQGTKNIQYF. The CDR3 DNA sequence: TGCGCCAGCAGCTCACAGGGAACCAAAAACATTCAGTACTTC.

This clone appeared a single time. V and J are TRBV6-5 and TRBJ2-3; D is perhaps TRBD2 (5 bases). The CDR3 runs to 15 residues. CDR1 MNHEY and CDR2 SVGAGI come from the germline V gene. Deletions cut 0 bases from V and 5 bases from J, with 12 bases between. This chain's CDR3 is CASSYSGLLGDTQYF. The CDR3 DNA sequence: TGTGCCAGCAGTTACTCAGGACTCCTGGGAGATACGCAGTATTTT.

The chain carries TRBV24-1 and TRBJ2-2; TRBD1 aligns across 7 bases. V trimming: 6 bases; J trimming: 4 bases; junction bases outside the gene matches: 7. The CDR3 runs to 15 residues. Germline-derived CDR1 and CDR2 are KGHDR and SFDVKD. The CDR3 coding sequence is TGTGCCACCAGTCCTAGGGACAGCTTCACCGGGGAGCTGTTTTTT. This encodes CATSPRDSFTGELFF.

The chain carries TRBV28 and TRBJ1-5; no reliable D call. The germline gives CDR1 MDHEN, CDR2 SYDVKM. This CDR3 is 18 amino acids long. Trimming pared 3 bases from V and 3 bases from J, leaving 21 bases between. CDR3 sequence: CASSFWFKAGFINQPQHF. The CDR3 DNA reads as TGTGCCAGCAGTTTTTGGTTCAAGGCCGGGTTCATCAATCAGCCCCAGCATTTT. Full variable domain (remainder filled in from reference TRBV28 and TRBJ1-5): DVKVTQSSRYLVKRTGEKVFLECVQDMDHENMFWYRQDPGLGLRLIYFSYDVKMKEKGDIPEGYSVSREKKERFSLILESASTNQTSMYLCASSFWFKAGFINQPQHFGDGTRLSIL.

The chain employs TRBV5-4 and TRBJ2-5, with a tentative D call TRBD1 (5 bases). CDR1 and CDR2 (germline): SGHNT, YYREEE (reference sequence). Trimming stripped 0 bases from V and 1 base from J, with 7 bases between. The CDR3 consists of 14 residues. The CDR3 nucleotides read TGTGCCAGCAGCTTGGGGACAAGCCAAGAGACCCAGTACTTC. Its protein product is CASSLGTSQETQYF. The complete variable domain, with remaining parts taken from reference TRBV5-4 and TRBJ2-5, reads ETGVTQSPTHLIKTRGQQVTLRCSSQSGHNTVSWYQQALGQGPQFIFQYYREEENGRGNFPPRFSGLQFPNYSSELNVNALELDDSALYLCASSLGTSQETQYFGPGTRLLVL.

This chain uses TRBV30 with TRBJ1-5, with TRBD1 identical over 10 bases. The CDR3 sequence is 12 residues long. Germline CDR1 GTSNPN, CDR2 SVGIG (reference sequence). J was trimmed by 6 bases and V by 7 bases; bases with no gene match: 3. CDR3 DNA sequence: TGTGCCTCCCGGGACAGGGGTCAGCCCCAGCATTTT. Translated: CASRDRGQPQHF.

V gene TRBV28 combines with J gene TRBJ2-5, with D possibly TRBD1 on 6 matching bases. V dropped 7 bases and J dropped 4 bases, with 10 bases sitting between them. CDR3 length: 12 residues. Germline V gene data show CDR1 as MDHEN and CDR2 as SYDVKM. CDR3 bases: TGTGCCAGCAAGGGGGTGGGAGAGACCCAGTACTTC. Its translation: CASKGVGETQYF.

The chain uses TRBV7-2 and TRBJ2-5, with D maybe TRBD1 (5 bases). The CDR3 length is 16 residues. Germline CDR1 and CDR2: SGHTA and FQGNSA. V lost 1 base and J 1 base, leaving 13 bases between the germline ends. CDR3 region: CASSLVPARAQETQYF. The CDR3 nucleotides read TGTGCCAGCAGCTTAGTACCTGCCAGGGCCCAAGAGACCCAGTACTTC.

V gene TRBV10-2 combines with J gene TRBJ1-3; 7 bases agree with TRBD1. CDR1 and CDR2 (germline): WSHSY, SAAADI. The CDR3 extends over 16 amino acids. The junction had 12 bases not matched to a gene; V was cut back by 7 bases and J by 3 bases. CDR3 loop: CASTPVGTVLGNTIYF. The CDR3 DNA follows: TGCGCCAGCACCCCTGTCGGGACAGTCCTTGGAAACACCATATATTTT.

For this clone: Other DNA sequences of this sample code for an identical CDR3. The CDR3 sequence is CASSFLGGSETQYF. The DNA for the CDR3 is TGTGCCAGCAGCTTCCTCGGGGGGTCGGAGACCCAGTACTTC. The chain employs TRBV7-2 and TRBJ2-5; 7 bases map to TRBD2. Looked up from germline, CDR1 is SGHTA and CDR2 is FQGNSA. The CDR3 is 14 amino acids. Germline trimming cut 3 bases from V and 5 bases from J; bases unmatched to any gene: 6.

This clone was seen more than once but under ten times. This chain joins TRBV5-4 and TRBJ1-2; possibly TRBD1 for D (6 bases). From germline, CDR1 is SGHNT and CDR2 YYREEE (reference sequence). The CDR3 covers 14 residues. Deletions cut 0 bases from V and 7 bases from J, with 13 bases between. The CDR3 nucleotides are TGTGCCAGCAGCTTGGGAAGGACAGCTAGTGGCTACACCTTC. Encoded protein: CASSLGRTASGYTF.

The chain is built from TRBV27 and TRBJ2-7; 7 bases match TRBD2. Germline loops: CDR1 MNHEY, CDR2 SMNVEV (reference sequence). J was trimmed by 0 bases and V by 1 base; bases with no gene match: 9. The CDR3 consists of 17 residues. The CDR3 DNA reads as TGTGCCAGCAGTTTATTCCGGGGTGGGGGGGGCTCCTACGAGCAGTACTTC. This gives the protein CASSLFRGGGGSYEQYF.

The J gene is TRBJ1-5, the V gene TRBV28; TRBD1 matches at 7 bases. Germline CDR1 reads MDHEN; CDR2 reads SYDVKM. Losses at the gene ends were 6 bases for V and 3 bases for J; bases not matched to a gene: 11. CDR3 length: 16 amino acids. CDR3 residues: CASRRRSGQFNQPQHF. DNA of the CDR3: TGTGCCAGCAGGCGCCGTTCGGGACAGTTCAATCAGCCCCAGCATTTT.

The CDR3 region has the DNA TGTGCCAGCTCACCACTTACCACTAGTTCTGCGTACAATGAGCAGTTCTTC. It specifies CASSPLTTSSAYNEQFF. The V gene is TRBV18, the J gene TRBJ2-1; the D gene is possibly TRBD2 (5 bases). V was cut by 1 base and J by 4 bases, with 17 bases left in between. CDR3 length: 17 amino acids. Germline V gives CDR1 KGHSH, CDR2 LQKENI.

The genes are TRBV25-1 and TRBJ2-1, with TRBD1 identical over 10 bases. This CDR3 comprises 16 residues. From germline, CDR1 is MGHDK and CDR2 SYGVNS. The J segment lost 4 bases and the V segment lost 4 bases, leaving 7 bases of the junction unmatched. This chain's CDR3 is CASSGDRGASYNEQFF. CDR3 nucleotide sequence: TGTGCCAGCAGTGGGGACAGGGGTGCCTCGTACAATGAGCAGTTCTTC.

This clone occurred a few times. This rearrangement joins TRBV27 to TRBJ2-1, with TRBD1 identical over 8 bases. The CDR3 contains 14 residues. Unmatched junction bases numbered 7, after V lost 6 bases and J lost 6 bases. Germline lookup yields CDR1 MNHEY and CDR2 SMNVEV (reference sequence). The CDR3, as DNA: TGTGCCAGCAGAGGACAGGGCCAAGGCAATGAGCAGTTCTTC. As protein: CASRGQGQGNEQFF.

This clone appeared a single time. The rearrangement uses TRBV27 and TRBJ1-5; 8 bases agree with TRBD1. CDR1 and CDR2 (germline): MNHEY, SMNVEV (reference sequence). The CDR3 has 15 amino acids. J lost 4 bases, V lost 6 bases, and 8 bases had no gene match. Here the CDR3 DNA reads TGTGCCAGCAGAAAAACAGGGGGGAGGAATCAGCCCCAGCATTTT. The encoded protein is CASRKTGGRNQPQHF.

This clone appeared a single time. This CDR3 reads CASSFLTQGGEQYF. The CDR3 DNA is TGTGCCAGCAGTTTTCTTACACAGGGCGGGGAGCAGTACTTC. This sequence joins TRBV2 and TRBJ2-7; tentatively, D is TRBD1 (6 bases). CDR3 size: 14 residues. V lost 5 bases and J lost 7, with 18 bases in between. Germline V gene data show CDR1 as SNHLY and CDR2 as FYNNEI.

The V gene is TRBV2, the J gene TRBJ1-6; 7 bases align to TRBD1. The CDR3 length is 16 residues. Germline V gene data show CDR1 as SNHLY and CDR2 as FYNNEI. With V trimmed by 4 bases and J by 0 bases, 3 bases remained unmatched. CDR3 in DNA: TGTGCCAGCAGTGGCCAGGGGGGCTCCTATAATTCACCCCTCCACTTT. Its translation: CASSGQGGSYNSPLHF.

The chain is built from TRBV2 and TRBJ1-5; weak D call: TRBD1 (6 bases). The germline V and J ends were trimmed by 6 bases and 4 bases, with 19 bases remaining between them. CDR1 is SNHLY, CDR2 FYNNEI, per germline. The CDR3 runs 16 residues. In nucleotides, the CDR3 is TGTGCCAGCAGCCTAAAAACAGGGTTGAGGAATCAGCCCCAGCATTTT. Residues: CASSLKTGLRNQPQHF.